This note documents a single T cell receptor beta chain sequence. Its antigen is unknown. Trimming removed 6 bases from V and 2 bases from J; junction bases left unmatched: 11. This CDR3 is 17 amino acids long. Germline-derived CDR1 and CDR2 are SGHTA and FQGNSA. The entry originates in a study of T cell repertoires in cytomegalovirus infection. As for the study in general: CMV infection plus the matching HLA type was flagged by public TCR beta signatures.

MiXCR was run by TCRdb on the reads, yielding one entry per CDR3 protein. The sample gives fewer than 350,000 distinct CDR3 sequences, 8% to 9.5% of which show up once; 4.3% is in the top ten. Study-wide findings and caveats: Summed frequency of public TCR beta families distinguished CMV carriers with the relevant HLA. Ex vivo, HLA-C-restricted CMV-specific TCR beta clonotypes prevailed over the rest of the response.

What was sequenced was PBMCs. This clonotype was obtained from a human donor in good health (CMV status not recorded). Some clones in this sample may be carry-over from other donors' samples. This sequence joins TRBV7-2 and TRBJ2-1; 9 bases are shared with TRBD2. The CDR3 DNA reads TGTGCCAGCAGTTCGAATTGGGAGCGGGGGGCCTACAATGAGCAGTTCTTC. It yields the protein CASSSNWERGAYNEQFF.